This is a list of T cell receptor beta chains from one sample in a study of cytomegalovirus exposure and HLA in healthy donors. Assay used: immunoSEQ multiplex PCR; TCRdb lists only in-frame clones, some missing. In the table there are roughly 310,000 clones, 88% of which are singletons. Input material: PBMCs. The receptors were gathered from a man aged 25-40 years in good health and CMV-seronegative. Both conserved end residues are trimmed from each CDR3. Fields, in order: CDR3 length, V gene, CDR3 protein.

>10|TRBV19
ASSLGAHEQY
>11|TRBV6-5
ASRDRSYNEQF
>16|TRBV7-6
ASSQPLLAGGLADTQY
>14|TRBV5-1
ASSHYPGQGPYEQY
>13|TRBV7-2
ASSRQTNYNQPQH
>14|TRBV5-6
ASSYPGQSSYNEQF
>13|TRBV18
ASSPRDRQQETQY
>13|TRBV6-1
ASSRGQGSYNEQF
>11|TRBV2
ASSTGTANGYT
>14|TRBV19
ASSKWDSQTNEKLF
>12|TRBV30
AWSPTGATDEQF
>13|TRBV7-9
ASSLAQGQLYEQY
>9|TRBV6-5
ASSPGVGYT
>12|TRBV27
ASSRDRVTGELF
>12|TRBV5-1
ASSVDRNFYEQY
>14|TRBV10-1
ASSGGTEANTGELF
>11|TRBV6-5
ASSYSSVYGYT
>11|TRBV6-6
ATQAGGPYEQY
>15|TRBV6-4
ASSEHLLAGGVGEQF
>13|TRBV19
ASSIDSTGSQPQH
>12|TRBV5-1
ASSGEAHTDTQY
>13|TRBV12-5
ASGPERGTQETQY
>12|TRBV6-4
ASSEQGSSYEQY
>11|TRBV30
AWTPGGRTEAF
>12|TRBV10-3
ATRGVTNTGELF
>7|TRBV10-3
AIRQGES
>10|TRBV18
ASSGEGDEQY
>13|TRBV19
ASSITLAGGDTQY
>12|TRBV6-5
GSKGTGGKETQY
>11|TRBV6-5
ASRKQGATEAF
>14|TRBV29-1
SVVTPGGRAEYGYT
>11|TRBV2
ASSSGLLDTQY
>19|TRBV4-3
ASSQDLGWPAIGGMSTEAF
>12|TRBV30
AWSGLISTDTQY
>11|TRBV2
ASNRGQGNEAF
>15|TRBV4-3
ASSPGTGGWTGNTIY
>11|TRBV5-1
ASSLGTGYEQY
>11|TRBV27
ASSRGPGQHRY
>12|TRBV10-3
AIKGSGTEETQY
>16|TRBV7-2
ASSLVPGLAGGQETQY
>10|TRBV6-1
ASTLGGETQY
>14|TRBV18
ASSFRQAYDNSPLH
>12|TRBV7-2
ASSNGLAGDTQY
>12|TRBV2
ASSGTVSNQPQH
>14|TRBV7-9
ASSLMGRGKTGELF
>13|TRBV4-3
ASSHSCQGDFSQY
>12|TRBV28
ASSFQGTGNTIY
>12|TRBV5-1
ASSLGTSTFTQY
>14|TRBV4-3
ASSQDSGGSYNEQF
>15|TRBV4-1
ASSQGELRGASNEQF